This TCR beta chain was found in a study of memory CD4+ T cells and cytomegalovirus serostatus. This CDR3 comprises 13 residues. Trimming shortened V by 7 bases and J by 7 bases, and 15 bases separated the two germline ends. The germline gives CDR1 SGHTA, CDR2 FQGNSA. About this clone: Its antigen is unknown.

The study, taken as a whole, reports: Of more than 150 reported CMV TCRbeta sequences, under 70 were found in memory CD4+ repertoires.

Sequencing used immunoSEQ multiplex PCR; TCRdb keeps in-frame clones, though not all of them. The data show about 41,000 clones, 79% seen once. The sort gate was single viable CD3+CD4+CD8-CD45RO+ cells for memory CD4+ T cells. This TCR was sampled from an adult in good health and CMV-seronegative. The chain couples TRBV7-2 to TRBJ2-3, with D perhaps matching TRBD2 (5 bases). The source material was memory CD4+ T cells from blood. The CDR3 sequence is CASTLTGTYTQYF. The CDR3 region has the DNA TGTGCCAGCACTCTTACGGGAACTTATACGCAGTATTTT.